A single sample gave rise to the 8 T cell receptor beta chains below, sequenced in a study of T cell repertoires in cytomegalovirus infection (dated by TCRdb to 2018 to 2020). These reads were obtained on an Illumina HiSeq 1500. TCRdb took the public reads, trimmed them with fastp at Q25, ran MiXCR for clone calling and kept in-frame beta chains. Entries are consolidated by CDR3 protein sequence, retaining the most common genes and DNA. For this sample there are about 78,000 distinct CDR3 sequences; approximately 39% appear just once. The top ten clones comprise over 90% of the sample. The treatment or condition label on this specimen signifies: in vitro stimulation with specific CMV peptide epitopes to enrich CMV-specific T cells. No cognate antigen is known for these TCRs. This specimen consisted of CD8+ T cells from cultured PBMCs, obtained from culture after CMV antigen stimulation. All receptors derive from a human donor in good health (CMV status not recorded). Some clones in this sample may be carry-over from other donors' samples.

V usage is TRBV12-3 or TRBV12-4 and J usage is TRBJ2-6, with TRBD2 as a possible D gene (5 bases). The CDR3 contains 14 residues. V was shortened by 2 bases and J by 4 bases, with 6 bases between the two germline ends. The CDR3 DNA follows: TGTGCCAGCAGTTTAACGGGGGGGGCCAACGTCCTGACTTTC. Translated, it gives CASSLTGGANVLTF.

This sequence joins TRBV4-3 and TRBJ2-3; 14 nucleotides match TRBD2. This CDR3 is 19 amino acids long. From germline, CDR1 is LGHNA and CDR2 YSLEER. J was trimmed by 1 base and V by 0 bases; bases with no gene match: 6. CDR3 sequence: CASSQEGLAGAARTDTQYF. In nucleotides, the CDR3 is TGCGCCAGCAGCCAAGAGGGACTAGCGGGGGCCGCCCGCACAGATACGCAGTATTTT.

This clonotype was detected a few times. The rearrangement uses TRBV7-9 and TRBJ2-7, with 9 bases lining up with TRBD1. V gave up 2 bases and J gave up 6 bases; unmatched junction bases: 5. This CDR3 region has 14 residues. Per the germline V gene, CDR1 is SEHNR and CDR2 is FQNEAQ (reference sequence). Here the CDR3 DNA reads TGTGCCAGCAGCTTATCCGGGACAGGGAGCGAGCAGTACTTC. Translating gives CASSLSGTGSEQYF.

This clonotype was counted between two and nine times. Here the CDR3 reads CASSLSVVNEKLFF. The CDR3, as DNA: TGTGCCAGCAGCTTATCGGTGGTTAATGAAAAACTGTTTTTT. The chain links TRBV7-9 to TRBJ1-4; D is unclear. The V and J ends lost 2 bases and 4 bases respectively, with 8 bases between them. Germline-derived CDR1 and CDR2 are SEHNR and FQNEAQ (reference sequence). This CDR3 has 14 residues.

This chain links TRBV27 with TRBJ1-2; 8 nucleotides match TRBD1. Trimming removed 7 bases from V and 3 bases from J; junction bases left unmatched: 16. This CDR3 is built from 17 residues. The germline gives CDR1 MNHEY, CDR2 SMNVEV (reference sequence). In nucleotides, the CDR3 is TGTGCCAGCACCCCTACCCCACCAGGGGGCGAAGACTATGGCTACACCTTC. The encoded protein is CASTPTPPGGEDYGYTF.

CDR3 coding DNA: TGTGCCAGCAGCTTACAGAAGTACAATGAGCAGTTCTTC. This encodes CASSLQKYNEQFF. V gene TRBV7-2 combines with J gene TRBJ2-1; D uncertain. CDR1 and CDR2 (germline): SGHTA, FQGNSA. The ends were cut back, 2 bases at V and 4 bases at J, with 6 bases in the middle. The length of the CDR3 is 13 residues.

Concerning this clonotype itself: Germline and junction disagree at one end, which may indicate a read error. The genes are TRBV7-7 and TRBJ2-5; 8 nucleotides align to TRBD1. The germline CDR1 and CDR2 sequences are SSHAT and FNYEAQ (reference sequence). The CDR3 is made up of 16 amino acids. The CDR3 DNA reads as TGTGCTAGCAGCTTGGGCAGGGGGCGCCGCCAAGAGACCCAGTACTTC. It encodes CASSLGRGRRQETQYF.

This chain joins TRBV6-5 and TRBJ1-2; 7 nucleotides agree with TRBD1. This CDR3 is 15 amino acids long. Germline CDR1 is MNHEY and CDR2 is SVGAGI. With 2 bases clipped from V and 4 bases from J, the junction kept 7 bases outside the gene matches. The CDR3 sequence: CASSYLMGQTYGYTF. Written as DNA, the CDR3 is TGTGCCAGCAGTTACCTAATGGGACAGACCTATGGCTACACCTTC.